Following are 28 T cell receptor beta chains from one sample sequenced in a study of T cell responses to AZD1222 COVID-19 vaccine. Using immunoSEQ multiplex PCR, the repertoire was profiled, and TCRdb retains in-frame clones only, with some absent. Of 100,000 to 150,000 clones listed, approximately 88% are singletons. The source was peripheral blood, collected on day 0 of AZD1222 vaccination. Receptors were obtained from an adult in good health.

This chain uses TRBV9 with TRBJ1-5; D is perhaps TRBD1 (6 bases). Germline loops: CDR1 SGDLS, CDR2 YYNGEE. V dropped 0 bases and J dropped 5 bases, with 24 bases sitting between them. The CDR3 totals 19 residues. CDR3 loop: CASSVVRTQDTGNHQPQHF. CDR3 nucleotide sequence: TGTGCCAGCAGCGTAGTTCGCACCCAAGACACAGGGAATCATCAGCCCCAGCATTTT.

This chain joins TRBV6-4 and TRBJ1-6, with a tentative D call TRBD1 (6 bases). Germline V gene lookup returns CDR1 MRHNA and CDR2 SNTAGT. V was cut by 4 bases and J by 10 bases, with 11 bases left in between. CDR3 length equals 13 residues. CDR3 residues: CASSAVQGSPLHF. DNA for the CDR3: TGTGCCAGCAGTGCCGTACAGGGATCACCCCTCCACTTT.

The rearrangement links TRBV19 to TRBJ2-5; D may be TRBD1 (5 bases). The CDR3 runs 13 residues. CDR1 and CDR2 from the germline V gene are LNHDA and SQIVND (reference sequence). The V and J ends lost 8 bases and 5 bases respectively, with 15 bases between them. CDR3 sequence: CASSGRELETQYF. The CDR3 DNA reads TGTGCCAGTTCCGGCAGGGAATTGGAGACCCAGTACTTC.

The chain joins TRBV4-3 to TRBJ2-2, with D uncertain. Germline CDR1 reads LGHNA; CDR2 reads YSLEER. With 3 bases removed from V and 4 bases from J, the gap between germline ends came to 9 bases. The CDR3 runs 14 residues. The CDR3 protein is CASSHDDGTGELFF. The CDR3 DNA is TGCGCCAGCAGCCACGACGACGGCACCGGGGAGCTGTTTTTT.

This clone was observed once. The CDR3 DNA is TGCGCCAGCAGCCAACAGACAGACAACTATGGCTACACCTTC. Translated, it gives CASSQQTDNYGYTF. This rearrangement joins TRBV4-1 to TRBJ1-2, with a tentative D call TRBD1 (5 bases). The CDR3 contains 14 residues. Germline CDR1 reads MGHRA; CDR2 reads YSYEKL. The germline V and J ends were trimmed by 2 bases and 2 bases, with 9 bases remaining between them.

The J gene is TRBJ2-1, the V gene TRBV3-1 (or the pseudogene TRBV3-2), with D unresolved. Trimming stripped 4 bases from V and 7 bases from J, with 8 bases between. Germline V CDR1 and CDR2: LGHDT, YNNKEL (reference sequence). The CDR3 contains 12 residues. CDR3 nucleotide sequence: TGTGCCAGCAGCCCAGGAGAGAATGAGCAGTTCTTC. Its translation is CASSPGENEQFF.

This chain uses TRBV19 with TRBJ1-1; D is perhaps TRBD1 (5 bases). The CDR3 covers 15 residues. From germline, CDR1 is LNHDA and CDR2 SQIVND (reference sequence). Trimming pared 0 bases from V and 3 bases from J, leaving 11 bases between. The CDR3 DNA reads as TGTGCCAGTAGTATAGATTCAGGGAGGTACACTGAAGCTTTCTTT. As protein: CASSIDSGRYTEAFF.

The genes are TRBV19 and TRBJ2-6, with unresolved D. The CDR3 runs 14 residues. Germline assignment: CDR1 LNHDA and CDR2 SQIVND (reference sequence). V was pared by 4 bases and J by 0 bases, with 4 bases between. In nucleotides, the CDR3 is TGTGCCAGTAGTACGAACTCTGGGGCCAACGTCCTGACTTTC. This encodes CASSTNSGANVLTF.

This chain uses TRBV6-5 with TRBJ2-1; 8 bases are shared with TRBD1. Germline loops: CDR1 MNHEY, CDR2 SVGAGI. Trimming took 2 bases from V and 6 from J; bases not matched to a gene: 6. The CDR3 contains 15 residues. CDR3 DNA sequence: TGTGCCAGCAGTTACCAAGGGCAGGGGGCCAATGAGCAGTTCTTC. Residues: CASSYQGQGANEQFF.

The chain carries TRBV19 and TRBJ1-3; TRBD1 matches 7 bases. CDR1 and CDR2 from the germline V gene are LNHDA and SQIVND (reference sequence). This CDR3 is built from 15 residues. Trimming cost V 4 bases and J 0 bases; bases outside gene matches: 3. The CDR3 region has the DNA TGTGCCAGTAGTACCACAGGGGACTCTGGAAACACCATATATTTT. It encodes CASSTTGDSGNTIYF.

This clone came up a few times. The rearrangement uses TRBV19 and TRBJ1-2; 7 positions match TRBD1. The CDR3 sequence is 15 residues long. CDR1 and CDR2 (germline): LNHDA, SQIVND (reference sequence). Trimming removed 3 bases from V and 8 bases from J; junction bases left unmatched: 12. The CDR3 spells CASSIPLTGSVGYTF. The CDR3 DNA sequence: TGTGCCAGTAGTATCCCTCTGACAGGGTCGGTCGGCTACACCTTC.

V is TRBV19 and J is TRBJ2-3; 7 bases match TRBD1. The ends lost 6 bases at V and 1 base at J; junction bases unmatched: 4. The CDR3 is 14 amino acids. Germline values: CDR1 LNHDA, CDR2 SQIVND (reference sequence). CDR3 coding DNA: TGTGCCAGTAGCGGGACAGCGGGCACAGATACGCAGTATTTT. This translates into CASSGTAGTDTQYF.

The rearrangement uses TRBV9 and TRBJ2-7, with 7 bases lining up with TRBD2. Trimming took 2 bases from V and 2 from J; bases not matched to a gene: 7. This CDR3 is built from 15 residues. The germline CDR1 and CDR2 sequences are SGDLS and YYNGEE. CDR3 in amino acids: CASSVSGPGTYEQYF. The CDR3 bases are TGTGCCAGCAGCGTTAGCGGGCCAGGAACCTACGAGCAGTACTTC.

The table lists this clone with a few counts. This CDR3 is also generated by other DNA sequences in the sample. This chain uses TRBV6-2 or TRBV6-3 with TRBJ2-7; TRBD1 might be the D (6 bases). The V gene's germline CDR1 is MNHEY and CDR2 SVGEGT. Trimming took 2 bases from V and 0 from J, leaving 11 bases between them. The CDR3 consists of 15 residues. The CDR3 loop reads CASSYGRGISYEQYF. In DNA form, the CDR3 reads TGTGCCAGCAGTTACGGCAGGGGCATCTCCTACGAGCAGTACTTC.

The chain carries TRBV10-1 and TRBJ2-3; D gene uncertain. The CDR3 is 12 amino acids. Germline-derived CDR1 and CDR2 are WNHNN and SYGVQD (reference sequence). Trimming took 6 bases from V and 4 from J, leaving 8 bases between them. The chain's CDR3 is CASSSSADTQYF. CDR3 nucleotides: TGCGCCAGCAGCAGCAGTGCAGATACGCAGTATTTT.

The gene calls are TRBV28 and TRBJ1-4; D possibly corresponds to TRBD1 (5 bases). Deletions cut 4 bases from V and 3 bases from J, with 12 bases between. The CDR3 totals 15 residues. The germline V gene has CDR1 MDHEN and CDR2 SYDVKM. The CDR3 loop reads CASSSGGSANEKLFF. CDR3 nucleotides: TGTGCCAGCAGTTCTGGGGGAAGTGCTAATGAAAAACTGTTTTTT.

V usage is TRBV18 and J usage is TRBJ2-1; the D is unclear. Trimming took 0 bases from V and 4 from J, leaving 7 bases between them. The CDR3 has 14 residues. Germline CDR1 is KGHSH and CDR2 is LQKENI. The CDR3 nucleotides are TGTGCCAGCTCACCACCCCCTGAATACAATGAGCAGTTCTTC. Translation gives CASSPPPEYNEQFF. Full variable domain (outside the CDR3, taken from reference TRBV18 and TRBJ2-1): NAGVMQNPRHLVRRRGQEARLRCSPMKGHSHVYWYRQLPEEGLKFMVYLQKENIIDESGMPKERFSAEFPKEGPSILRIQQVVRGDSAAYFCASSPPPEYNEQFFGPGTRLTVL.

V usage is TRBV18 and J usage is TRBJ2-7; perhaps TRBD2 as D (6 bases). The CDR3 totals 15 residues. Trimming cost V 0 bases and J 1 base, with 10 bases left between them. CDR1 is KGHSH, CDR2 LQKENI, per germline. The CDR3 DNA is TGTGCCAGCTCACCACCAACGGCGGGGTCCTACGAGCAGTACTTC. Protein sequence: CASSPPTAGSYEQYF.

V is TRBV19 and J is TRBJ1-1; D uncertain. The V and J ends lost 2 bases and 1 base respectively, with 11 bases between them. Germline loops: CDR1 LNHDA, CDR2 SQIVND (reference sequence). The CDR3 has 15 amino acids. CDR3 protein: CASSITGRTNTEAFF. Here the CDR3 DNA reads TGTGCCAGTAGTATAACGGGCAGAACGAACACTGAAGCTTTCTTT.

This clone appeared once. This chain joins TRBV30 and TRBJ2-5; TRBD2 aligns across 9 bases. CDR1 GTSNPN and CDR2 SVGIG come from the germline V gene (reference sequence). Germline trimming cut 4 bases from V and 5 bases from J; bases unmatched to any gene: 5. There are 13 residues in the CDR3. The DNA of the CDR3 is TGTGCCTGGAAGGCGGGGGGGCCGGAGACCCAGTACTTC. Translated, it gives CAWKAGGPETQYF.

V is TRBV27 and J is TRBJ1-2; 7 nucleotides match TRBD1. V lost 5 bases and J lost 2; bases outside the gene matches: 11. Germline V gives CDR1 MNHEY, CDR2 SMNVEV (reference sequence). This CDR3 has 16 amino acids. CDR3 in amino acids: CASSPTWEGANYGYTF. Here the CDR3 DNA reads TGTGCCAGCAGTCCAACTTGGGAGGGGGCGAACTATGGCTACACCTTC.

The chain employs TRBV2 and TRBJ2-3; TRBD2 agrees at 14 bases. The V segment lost 4 bases and the J segment 5 bases; nucleotides outside the gene matches: 5. This CDR3 contains 16 residues. In germline, CDR1 is SNHLY, CDR2 FYNNEI. The CDR3 here is CASSVLTSGGGDTQYF. For the CDR3, the DNA is TGTGCCAGCAGTGTTTTGACTAGCGGGGGGGGAGATACGCAGTATTTT.

The chain has TRBV24-1 and TRBJ1-4; maybe TRBD1 (5 bases). Between the trimmed V and J ends, which lost 2 bases and 5 bases, there was a span of 14 bases. The CDR3 sequence is 16 residues long. CDR1 is KGHDR and CDR2 is SFDVKD in the germline V gene. In DNA, the CDR3 is TGTGCCACCAGTGATTCTGGGACGGGGGTGAATGAAAAACTGTTTTTT. It codes for CATSDSGTGVNEKLFF.

The chain links TRBV7-9 to TRBJ1-2; TRBD1 agrees at 8 bases. CDR3 size: 15 residues. V was clipped by 5 bases and J by 3 bases; unmatched bases: 8. The germline V gene has CDR1 SEHNR and CDR2 FQNEAQ (reference sequence). The CDR3 nucleotides are TGTGCCAGCAGCGCAGAACAGGGGGAGTACTATGGCTACACCTTC. Translating gives CASSAEQGEYYGYTF.

The chain joins TRBV6-6 to TRBJ1-3, with TRBD1 as a possible D gene (6 bases). The CDR3 spans 13 residues. Germline CDR1 and CDR2: MNHNY and SVGAGI (reference sequence). The V gene lost 6 bases and the J gene lost 7 bases, with 13 bases spanning the gap. In nucleotides, the CDR3 is TGTGCCAGCAGAAACAGGGCTCGCAACACCATATATTTT. It codes for CASRNRARNTIYF.

The V gene is TRBV14, the J gene TRBJ2-1; 7 positions agree with TRBD2. The germline V gene encodes CDR1 SGHDN and CDR2 FVKESK. The CDR3 sequence is 16 residues long. V was pared by 1 base and J by 0 bases, with 3 bases of the junction left unmatched. The CDR3 reads CASSQAGGPSYNEQFF. In nucleotides, the CDR3 is TGTGCCAGCAGCCAAGCGGGGGGTCCCTCCTACAATGAGCAGTTCTTC.

This clone was observed a handful of times. V gene TRBV5-1 combines with J gene TRBJ1-1, with TRBD1 identical over 7 bases. The CDR3 covers 15 residues. Trimming removed 2 bases from V and 1 base from J; junction bases left unmatched: 5. The germline V gene has CDR1 SGHRS and CDR2 YFSETQ. CDR3 nucleotides: TGCGCCAGCAGCTTCCAAGGGACAGCGAACACTGAAGCTTTCTTT. This translates into CASSFQGTANTEAFF.

The gene calls are TRBV7-2 and TRBJ1-4; unclear D gene. Per germline, CDR1 SGHTA and CDR2 FQGNSA. This CDR3 contains 17 residues. V lost 1 base to trimming and J lost 0 bases, with 12 bases between them. In DNA form, the CDR3 reads TGTGCCAGCAGCTTAGTAGTGGCAGTTGCAACTAATGAAAAACTGTTTTTT. It specifies CASSLVVAVATNEKLFF.